Each of the 21 T cell receptor beta chains below was sequenced from the same sample in a study of lymphopenia after photon versus proton radiotherapy. Produced via immunoSEQ multiplex PCR; TCRdb's table is partial and in-frame only. This sample carries just over 25,000 clones, about 85% of them seen once, and the ten largest clones take roughly 5.4%. The sample in question was peripheral blood, obtained from a patient treated with photon-based radiotherapy. The source is a man aged 25 to 40 with gastric cancer.

This chain links TRBV6-1 with TRBJ2-3; D gene ambiguous. The germline V gene encodes CDR1 MNHNS and CDR2 SASEGT. The CDR3 runs to 14 residues. The ends were cut back, 1 base at V and 3 bases at J, with 8 bases in the middle. For the CDR3, the DNA is TGTGCCAGCAGTGAAGGGGTCGGGACAGATACGCAGTATTTT. It is translated as CASSEGVGTDTQYF.

V gene TRBV5-6 combines with J gene TRBJ1-2; 8 bases are a match to TRBD1. The CDR3 has 16 amino acids. Germline V gives CDR1 SGHDT, CDR2 YYEEEE. The junction had 12 bases not matched to a gene; V was cut back by 0 bases and J by 8 bases. The CDR3 coding sequence is TGTGCCAGCAGCTTGGTTAGCAGCCAGGGGGCGGGCGGCTACACCTTC. This codes for CASSLVSSQGAGGYTF. The variable domain in full, with the rest retrieved from reference TRBV5-6 and TRBJ1-2, is DAGVTQSPTHLIKTRGQQVTLRCSPKSGHDTVSWYQQALGQGPQFIFQYYEEEERQRGNFPDRFSGHQFPNYSSELNVNALLLGDSALYLCASSLVSSQGAGGYTFGSGTRLTVV.

This clone has more than one count but fewer than ten. V gene TRBV11-2 combines with J gene TRBJ1-2, with D maybe TRBD1 (5 bases). The CDR3 runs 13 residues. V lost 5 bases to trimming and J lost 2 bases, with 9 bases between them. Germline CDR1 SGHAT, CDR2 FQNNGV. The CDR3 protein is CASSRDGNYGYTF. The CDR3 DNA reads TGTGCCAGCAGCCGGGACGGCAACTATGGCTACACCTTC.

The chain recombines TRBV10-1 with TRBJ2-5; TRBD2 agrees at 14 bases. V lost 0 bases and J lost 5; bases outside the gene matches: 2. This CDR3 has 16 amino acids. Germline V lookup: CDR1 WNHNN, CDR2 SYGVQD (reference sequence). The CDR3 nucleotides are TGCGCCAGCAGTGAGTCGGGACTAGCGGGAGTGGAGACCCAGTACTTC. It encodes CASSESGLAGVETQYF.

The rearrangement joins TRBV6-1 to TRBJ2-7; 9 bases agree with TRBD2. V lost 5 bases to trimming and J lost 4 bases; unmatched junction nucleotides: 6. The CDR3 runs 14 residues. In germline, CDR1 is MNHNS, CDR2 SASEGT. The chain's CDR3 is CASSPRGGGYEQYF. DNA for the CDR3: TGTGCCAGCAGTCCGCGGGGGGGCGGGTACGAGCAGTACTTC.

The V and J genes are TRBV29-1 and TRBJ2-1, with D perhaps TRBD1 or TRBD2 (5 bases each). The CDR3 spans 14 residues. V was cut by 4 bases and J by 3 bases, with 13 bases left in between. Germline V lookup: CDR1 SQVTM, CDR2 ANQGSEA. The CDR3 DNA reads TGCAGCGTTGGGTATAGAGGGGACTACAATGAGCAGTTCTTC. It yields the protein CSVGYRGDYNEQFF.

In its sample, this clone was seen once. V is TRBV27 and J is TRBJ2-1, with 7 bases identical to TRBD1. Germline V gene sequence: CDR1 MNHEY, CDR2 SMNVEV (reference sequence). The CDR3 is made up of 21 amino acids. V shed 1 base and J 0 bases; nucleotides not matched to a gene: 18. The CDR3 DNA is TGTGCCAGCAGTTTATGGGGTTTCACAGGGGCAATAAATAGCTCCTACAATGAGCAGTTCTTC. This gives the protein CASSLWGFTGAINSSYNEQFF.

This chain links TRBV10-3 with TRBJ2-7; TRBD2 matches at 9 bases. The V segment lost 10 bases and the J segment 0 bases; nucleotides outside the gene matches: 4. CDR1 and CDR2 (germline): ENHRY, SYGVKD. The CDR3 spans 13 residues. This chain's CDR3 is CATLAGSSYEQYF. CDR3 nucleotides: TGTGCCACCCTAGCGGGATCCTCCTACGAGCAGTACTTC.

The V and J genes are TRBV6-5 and TRBJ1-1; D is ambiguous. Per the germline V gene, CDR1 is MNHEY and CDR2 is SVGAGI. V was clipped by 1 base and J by 6 bases, with 15 bases between them. There are 15 residues in the CDR3. The CDR3 here is CASSYYATERSEAFF. The CDR3 coding sequence is TGTGCCAGCAGTTACTATGCTACTGAAAGGTCTGAAGCTTTCTTT.

The rearrangement joins TRBV5-1 to TRBJ1-1; D unclear. The CDR3 is 15 residues long. The germline V gene has CDR1 SGHRS and CDR2 YFSETQ. Trimming removed 3 bases at V and 1 base at J, with 13 bases between. This chain's CDR3 is CASSSGPAGNTEAFF. CDR3 sequence (DNA): TGCGCCAGCAGCTCCGGCCCTGCAGGGAACACTGAAGCTTTCTTT.

The rearrangement links TRBV19 to TRBJ1-1, with 9 nucleotides matching TRBD1. CDR3 length: 15 residues. From germline, CDR1 is LNHDA and CDR2 SQIVND (reference sequence). Trimming cost V 5 bases and J 3 bases; bases outside gene matches: 7. CDR3 residues: CASSQGTGLDTEAFF. CDR3 in DNA: TGTGCCAGTAGTCAAGGGACAGGGTTGGACACTGAAGCTTTCTTT.

This sequence joins TRBV14 and TRBJ1-3; perhaps TRBD1 as D (6 bases). The CDR3 length is 14 residues. The germline gives CDR1 SGHDN, CDR2 FVKESK. V was clipped by 4 bases and J by 0 bases, with 7 bases between them. The CDR3 nucleotides read TGTGCCAGCAGCCCACAGGGCTCTGGAAACACCATATATTTT. Translated: CASSPQGSGNTIYF. The variable domain in full, with the rest retrieved from reference TRBV14 and TRBJ1-3, is EAGVTQFPSHSVIEKGQTVTLRCDPISGHDNLYWYRRVMGKEIKFLLHFVKESKQDESGMPNNRFLAERTGGTYSTLKVQPAELEDSGVYFCASSPQGSGNTIYFGEGSWLTVV.

This clone appeared a single time. This sequence joins TRBV4-2 and TRBJ2-7, with TRBD2 as a possible D gene (6 bases). V lost 3 bases and J 2 bases, leaving 14 bases between the germline ends. Per germline, CDR1 LGHNA and CDR2 YNFKEQ. The CDR3 contains 15 residues. CDR3 protein: CASSQAGLKTYEQYF. The CDR3 DNA reads TGTGCCAGCAGCCAGGCGGGACTCAAAACCTACGAGCAGTACTTC.

The rearrangement joins TRBV19 to TRBJ2-2, with D tentatively TRBD1 (6 bases). The germline V and J ends were trimmed by 8 bases and 0 bases, with 16 bases remaining between them. Germline lookup yields CDR1 LNHDA and CDR2 SQIVND (reference sequence). The CDR3 is 16 residues long. CDR3 loop: CASAPPGTPNTGELFF. The CDR3 nucleotides are TGTGCCAGTGCCCCCCCCGGGACACCGAACACCGGGGAGCTGTTTTTT.

This clone was observed once. Different DNA sequences within this sample yield the same CDR3. The J gene is TRBJ1-3, the V gene TRBV6-1, with 9 bases lining up with TRBD1. Trimming at V came to 5 bases and at J to 7 bases, leaving 6 bases not matched to a gene. CDR3 size: 14 residues. Per germline, CDR1 MNHNS and CDR2 SASEGT. In DNA, the CDR3 is TGTGCCAGCAGTCCGACAGGGGGTGGGAACACCATATATTTT. Protein sequence: CASSPTGGGNTIYF.

This rearrangement joins TRBV5-4 to TRBJ2-7, with D uncertain. The CDR3 length is 13 residues. CDR1 and CDR2 from the germline V gene are SGHNT and YYREEE (reference sequence). V lost 0 bases to trimming and J lost 4 bases, with 8 bases between them. Here the CDR3 DNA reads TGTGCCAGCAGCTTGGGGAACGAATACGAGCAGTACTTC. Its translation is CASSLGNEYEQYF.

V is TRBV29-1 and J is TRBJ1-5; perhaps TRBD1 as D (5 bases). V shed 7 bases and J shed 0 bases, with 16 bases lying between them. The CDR3 runs to 15 residues. Germline loops: CDR1 SQVTM, CDR2 ANQGSEA. CDR3 DNA sequence: TGCAGCGCTAAGACCGGGGCCGATAGCAATCAGCCCCAGCATTTT. Its protein product is CSAKTGADSNQPQHF.

CDR3 loop: CASSQELAGAGNTIYF. CDR3 nucleotides: TGTGCCAGCAGCCAAGAACTGGCAGGGGCTGGAAACACCATATATTTT. V gene TRBV4-2 combines with J gene TRBJ1-3; tentatively, D is TRBD1 (6 bases). The V gene's germline CDR1 is LGHNA and CDR2 YNFKEQ. V was shortened by 0 bases and J by 2 bases, with 11 bases between the two germline ends. The CDR3 has 16 amino acids.

This chain links TRBV27 with TRBJ2-1, with 11 nucleotides matching TRBD2. The V gene end was trimmed by 3 bases and the J gene end by 6 bases; junction bases not matched to a gene: 4. This CDR3 comprises 15 residues. Germline V gene data show CDR1 as MNHEY and CDR2 as SMNVEV (reference sequence). The CDR3 loop reads CASSFPGTSGNEQFF. The CDR3 nucleotides read TGTGCCAGCAGTTTCCCTGGGACTAGCGGCAATGAGCAGTTCTTC.

This chain links TRBV5-1 with TRBJ1-1, with TRBD1 identical over 10 bases. Germline-derived CDR1 and CDR2 are SGHRS and YFSETQ. V dropped 4 bases and J dropped 2; count of bases not matched to a gene: 2. The CDR3 sequence is 14 residues long. This CDR3 is CASSGQGGNTEAFF. For the CDR3, the DNA is TGCGCCAGCAGCGGACAGGGGGGAAACACTGAAGCTTTCTTT.

This clone was found once. The genes are TRBV15 and TRBJ1-4; D uncertain. This CDR3 spans 11 amino acids. Trimming left V 6 bases short and J 8 bases short, with 7 bases between. Germline V gene lookup returns CDR1 LNHNV and CDR2 YYDKDF (reference sequence). The DNA for the CDR3 is TGTGCCACCAGGGGTCTGGAAAAACTGTTTTTT. Protein sequence: CATRGLEKLFF.